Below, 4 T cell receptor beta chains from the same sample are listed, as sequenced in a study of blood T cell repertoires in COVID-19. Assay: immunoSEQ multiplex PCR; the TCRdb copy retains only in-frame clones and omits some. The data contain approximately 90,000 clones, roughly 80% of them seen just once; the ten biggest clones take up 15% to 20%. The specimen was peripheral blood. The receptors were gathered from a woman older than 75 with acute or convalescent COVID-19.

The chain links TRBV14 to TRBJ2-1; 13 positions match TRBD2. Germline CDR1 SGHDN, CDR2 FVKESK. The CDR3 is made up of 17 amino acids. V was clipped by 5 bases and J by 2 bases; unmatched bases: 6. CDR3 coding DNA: TGTGCCAGCAGCTCTGGGACTAGCGGGGCAACCTACAATGAGCAGTTCTTC. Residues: CASSSGTSGATYNEQFF.

The CDR3 sequence: CAWSVAQGYGYTF. The CDR3, as DNA: TGTGCCTGGAGTGTAGCCCAGGGCTATGGCTACACCTTC. The chain links TRBV30 to TRBJ1-2, with a weak D call TRBD1 (5 bases). The CDR3 is made up of 13 amino acids. Trimming left V 0 bases short and J 4 bases short, with 9 bases between. Germline CDR1 GTSNPN, CDR2 SVGIG (reference sequence).

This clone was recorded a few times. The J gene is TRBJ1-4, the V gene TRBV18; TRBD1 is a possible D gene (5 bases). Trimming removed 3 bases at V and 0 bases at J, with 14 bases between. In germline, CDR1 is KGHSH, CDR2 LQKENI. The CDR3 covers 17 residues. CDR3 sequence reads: CASSPSGGGATNEKLFF. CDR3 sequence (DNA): TGTGCCAGCTCACCTTCAGGAGGAGGGGCAACTAATGAAAAACTGTTTTTT.

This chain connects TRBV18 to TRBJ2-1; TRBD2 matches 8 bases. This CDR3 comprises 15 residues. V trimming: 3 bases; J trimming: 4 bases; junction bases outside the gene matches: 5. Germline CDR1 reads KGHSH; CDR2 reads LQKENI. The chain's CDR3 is CASSPTRGGYNEQFF. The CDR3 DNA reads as TGTGCCAGCTCACCCACCCGGGGGGGGTACAATGAGCAGTTCTTC. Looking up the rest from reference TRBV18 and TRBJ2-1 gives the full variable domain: NAGVMQNPRHLVRRRGQEARLRCSPMKGHSHVYWYRQLPEEGLKFMVYLQKENIIDESGMPKERFSAEFPKEGPSILRIQQVVRGDSAAYFCASSPTRGGYNEQFFGPGTRLTVL.